This TCR beta chain was obtained from a study of blood T cell repertoires in COVID-19. Overall study: Acute-phase and convalescent COVID-19 samples originated in the United States, Italy and Spain. From T cells, B-cell-depleted T cells, or PBMCs came the material, which was cDNA or gDNA.

No more than 2 weeks before study entry, exposed participants had met a case of COVID-19. Method: immunoSEQ multiplex PCR; TCRdb's copy keeps in-frame clones and lacks some. The repertoire holds 250,000 to 300,000 clones, with 70% to 90% as singletons. V dropped 0 bases and J dropped 0; count of bases not matched to a gene: 4. Germline CDR1 and CDR2: LGHNA and YSLEER. There are 17 residues in the CDR3. The clonotype comes from a woman in her forties or fifties who had been exposed to COVID-19. Sample: PBMCs or T cells enriched from blood (not recorded which). The V and J genes are TRBV4-3 and TRBJ1-1; 10 bases align to TRBD1. The CDR3 protein is CASSQDRDRGMNTEAFF. Here the CDR3 DNA reads TGCGCCAGCAGCCAAGACAGGGACAGGGGTATGAACACTGAAGCTTTCTTT.